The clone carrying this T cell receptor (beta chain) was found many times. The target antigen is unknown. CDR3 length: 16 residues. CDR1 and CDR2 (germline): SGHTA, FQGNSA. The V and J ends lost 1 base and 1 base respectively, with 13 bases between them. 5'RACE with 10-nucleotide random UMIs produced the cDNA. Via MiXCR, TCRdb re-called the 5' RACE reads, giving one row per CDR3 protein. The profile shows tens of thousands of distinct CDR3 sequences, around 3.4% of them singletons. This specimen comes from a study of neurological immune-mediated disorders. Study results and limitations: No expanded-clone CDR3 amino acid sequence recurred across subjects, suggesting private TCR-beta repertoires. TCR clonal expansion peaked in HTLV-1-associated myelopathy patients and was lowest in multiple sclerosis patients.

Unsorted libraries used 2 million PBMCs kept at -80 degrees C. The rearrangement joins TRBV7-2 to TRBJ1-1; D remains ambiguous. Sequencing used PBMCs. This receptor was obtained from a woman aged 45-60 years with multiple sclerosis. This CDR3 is CASSLGVAGSNTEAFF. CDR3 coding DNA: TGTGCCAGCAGCTTAGGGGTAGCGGGGTCGAACACTGAAGCTTTCTTT.